This entry lists 29 T cell receptor beta chains sequenced from one sample in a study of cytomegalovirus exposure and HLA in healthy donors. Measured with immunoSEQ multiplex PCR; TCRdb has only the in-frame clones, and not every one. Among approximately 150,000 clones listed, 80% to 90% were seen once. The specimen sequenced was PBMCs. These receptors all stem from a man in his late teens or twenties in good health and CMV-seropositive.

V gene TRBV25-1 combines with J gene TRBJ1-2; 7 bases match TRBD1. The CDR3 contains 13 residues. After removal of 6 bases from V and 9 bases from J, the junction contained 10 bases not matched to a gene. The germline V gene has CDR1 MGHDK and CDR2 SYGVNS. CDR3 sequence (DNA): TGTGCCAGCAGCCCTCAGGGGGTGAATAGCTACACCTTC. Protein: CASSPQGVNSYTF.

This chain connects TRBV5-1 to TRBJ1-6; D is possibly TRBD1 (6 bases). CDR3 length: 15 amino acids. V gave up 6 bases and J gave up 3 bases, with 13 bases separating them. From germline, CDR1 is SGHRS and CDR2 YFSETQ. The CDR3 spells CASTQDRNYNSPLHF. The DNA for the CDR3 is TGCGCCAGCACCCAGGACAGAAACTATAATTCACCCCTCCACTTT. The complete variable domain, with remaining parts taken from reference TRBV5-1 and TRBJ1-6, reads KAGVTQTPRYLIKTRGQQVTLSCSPISGHRSVSWYQQTPGQGLQFLFEYFSETQRNKGNFPGRFSGRQFSNSRSEMNVSTLELGDSALYLCASTQDRNYNSPLHFGNGTRLTVT.

This chain uses TRBV28 with TRBJ2-1; 8 bases align to TRBD1. CDR3 size: 15 residues. Trimming cost V 5 bases and J 10 bases; bases outside gene matches: 13. Germline V gives CDR1 MDHEN, CDR2 SYDVKM. CDR3 amino acids: CASSTPGQGGGEQFF. The CDR3 DNA reads TGTGCCAGCAGTACCCCCGGACAGGGAGGTGGGGAGCAGTTCTTC.

The rearrangement joins TRBV13 to TRBJ2-1; 8 bases match TRBD2. The CDR3 loop spans 14 amino acids. CDR1 is PRHDT, CDR2 FYEKMQ, per germline (reference sequence). Trimming at V came to 4 bases and at J to 4 bases, leaving 3 bases not matched to a gene. The CDR3 region is CASSSLAVYNEQFF. The CDR3 DNA sequence: TGTGCCAGCAGCTCACTAGCGGTTTACAATGAGCAGTTCTTC.

This chain joins TRBV2 and TRBJ1-5; possible D gene TRBD1, 5 bases. The length of the CDR3 is 16 residues. V lost 2 bases to trimming and J lost 2 bases, with 13 bases between them. From germline, CDR1 is SNHLY and CDR2 FYNNEI. The CDR3 bases are TGTGCCAGCAGTGAATGGGGGGATGATGGCAATCAGCCCCAGCATTTT. Its protein product is CASSEWGDDGNQPQHF.

The chain uses TRBV2 and TRBJ1-5, with 10 positions matching TRBD1. The CDR3 runs 14 residues. Germline V gives CDR1 SNHLY, CDR2 FYNNEI. V shed 7 bases and J 4 bases; nucleotides not matched to a gene: 4. As DNA, the CDR3 is TGTGCCAGCACCCTGGACAGGGGGAATCAGCCCCAGCATTTT. Its translation is CASTLDRGNQPQHF.

This clone was observed a few times. The chain carries TRBV18 and TRBJ2-7; D not certain. The length of the CDR3 is 16 residues. V was cut by 2 bases and J by 0 bases, with 14 bases left in between. CDR1 KGHSH and CDR2 LQKENI come from the germline V gene. The CDR3 nucleotides read TGTGCCAGCTCACCAATCCCTCTGCAGATCTCCTACGAGCAGTACTTC. This codes for CASSPIPLQISYEQYF.

The V and J genes are TRBV18 and TRBJ1-2, with TRBD1 matching over 8 bases. Germline V gene sequence: CDR1 KGHSH, CDR2 LQKENI. The trim removed 0 bases at V and 6 bases at J, leaving 18 bases unmatched. The CDR3 extends over 19 amino acids. CDR3 sequence: CASSPPNYLGQGLGDGYTF. The CDR3 DNA reads TGTGCCAGCTCACCACCAAACTATTTAGGACAGGGCCTTGGGGATGGCTACACCTTC.

This clone has a handful of counts. The rearrangement uses TRBV6-1 and TRBJ1-6; D is ambiguous. CDR3 length equals 13 residues. V was shortened by 7 bases and J by 7 bases, with 11 bases between the two germline ends. CDR1 is MNHNS and CDR2 is SASEGT in the germline V gene. The chain's CDR3 is CASTVQRNSPLHF. CDR3 coding DNA: TGTGCCAGCACCGTTCAGCGGAATTCACCCCTCCACTTT.

The chain carries TRBV27 and TRBJ2-1; the match to TRBD1 covers 7 bases. Per germline, CDR1 MNHEY and CDR2 SMNVEV (reference sequence). This CDR3 has 14 amino acids. The V gene end was trimmed by 3 bases and the J gene end by 10 bases; junction bases not matched to a gene: 9. The CDR3 nucleotides read TGTGCCAGCAGTTTGTTACAGGGGTCGGTAGAGCAGTTCTTC. This encodes CASSLLQGSVEQFF.

V and J are TRBV9 and TRBJ2-5; 8 nucleotides align to TRBD1. The CDR3 runs 13 residues. CDR1 SGDLS and CDR2 YYNGEE come from the germline V gene. Trimming at V came to 8 bases and at J to 3 bases, leaving 6 bases not matched to a gene. As DNA, the CDR3 is TGTGCCAGTAAAAAGACAGGGGAAGAGACCCAGTACTTC. Translating it yields CASKKTGEETQYF.

This rearrangement joins TRBV5-8 to TRBJ1-1, with D possibly being TRBD1 (5 bases). This CDR3 region has 12 residues. Trimming cost V 0 bases and J 10 bases, with 10 bases left between them. Germline V CDR1 and CDR2: SGHTS, YDEGEE. The CDR3 region is CASSLEGFGAFF. In nucleotides, the CDR3 is TGTGCCAGCAGCTTGGAGGGGTTCGGAGCTTTCTTT. Full variable domain (rest looked up from reference TRBV5-8 and TRBJ1-1): EAGVTQSPTHLIKTRGQQATLRCSPISGHTSVYWYQQALGLGLQFLLWYDEGEERNRGNFPPRFSGRQFPNYSSELNVNALELEDSALYLCASSLEGFGAFFGQGTRLTVV.

The rearrangement links TRBV10-2 to TRBJ2-7; 9 bases fit TRBD2. This CDR3 has 13 residues. Germline V lookup: CDR1 WSHSY, CDR2 SAAADI. The V and J ends lost 5 bases and 4 bases, in that order; junction bases with no gene match: 3. CDR3 bases: TGCGCCAGCAGTTTGAGCGGGGGGTACGAGCAGTACTTC. It encodes CASSLSGGYEQYF.

This clone was detected only once. This chain connects TRBV6-5 to TRBJ2-5; 7 bases are shared with TRBD2. With V trimmed by 0 bases and J by 1 base, 2 bases remained unmatched. The CDR3 covers 15 residues. Germline CDR1 is MNHEY and CDR2 is SVGAGI. This chain's CDR3 is CASSYSLAVQETQYF. In nucleotides, the CDR3 is TGTGCCAGCAGTTACTCGCTAGCGGTCCAAGAGACCCAGTACTTC.

The genes are TRBV9 and TRBJ2-7, with 8 bases identical to TRBD2. Per germline, CDR1 SGDLS and CDR2 YYNGEE. The junction had 8 bases not matched to a gene; V was cut back by 0 bases and J by 0 bases. This CDR3 comprises 17 residues. CDR3 nucleotides: TGTGCCAGCAGCGTAGGGCCTAGCGGGCAGAGCTCCTACGAGCAGTACTTC. Translation: CASSVGPSGQSSYEQYF.

The chain couples TRBV10-3 to TRBJ1-1, with D uncertain. The germline V gene has CDR1 ENHRY and CDR2 SYGVKD. The length of the CDR3 is 13 residues. Trimming left V 2 bases short and J 1 base short, with 5 bases between. This CDR3 is CAISERGNTEAFF. As DNA, the CDR3 is TGTGCCATCAGTGAGAGAGGGAACACTGAAGCTTTCTTT.

This chain links TRBV30 with TRBJ2-5; TRBD2 matches at 7 bases. The CDR3 totals 18 residues. Germline trimming cut 0 bases from V and 5 bases from J; bases unmatched to any gene: 18. Germline-derived CDR1 and CDR2 are GTSNPN and SVGIG (reference sequence). CDR3 region: CAWSVPLGGGPSRETQYF. CDR3 DNA: TGTGCCTGGAGTGTACCTCTTGGGGGGGGACCCTCGCGGGAGACCCAGTACTTC.

The chain recombines TRBV5-4 with TRBJ2-2; D not certain. V gave up 4 bases and J gave up 5 bases, with 15 bases separating them. The germline V gene has CDR1 SGHNT and CDR2 YYREEE (reference sequence). The CDR3 has 15 residues. CDR3 residues: CASSGSSSRTGELFF. The CDR3 DNA reads TGTGCCAGCAGCGGTTCTAGTAGTCGGACCGGGGAGCTGTTTTTT.

The V gene is TRBV14, the J gene TRBJ1-3, with D uncertain. V was cut by 3 bases and J by 0 bases, with 12 bases left in between. Per germline, CDR1 SGHDN and CDR2 FVKESK. The CDR3 is 16 amino acids. CDR3: CASSQTRSLSGNTIYF. CDR3 DNA: TGTGCCAGCAGCCAGACGCGGAGCCTCTCTGGAAACACCATATATTTT.

The chain has TRBV5-1 and TRBJ2-6; D remains unclear. The CDR3 spans 16 residues. V was trimmed by 1 base and J by 0 bases, leaving 8 bases between them. The V gene's germline CDR1 is SGHRS and CDR2 YFSETQ. The CDR3 here is CASSLPVASGANVLTF. CDR3 DNA sequence: TGCGCCAGCAGCTTGCCAGTGGCCTCTGGGGCCAACGTCCTGACTTTC.

The chain links TRBV19 to TRBJ2-2, with a weak D call TRBD1 (6 bases). The germline V and J ends were trimmed by 4 bases and 5 bases, with 14 bases remaining between them. The CDR3 consists of 15 residues. Germline V CDR1 and CDR2: LNHDA, SQIVND (reference sequence). CDR3 bases: TGTGCCAGTAGTACCTCACAGGGTTGGACCGGGGAGCTGTTTTTT. Translated: CASSTSQGWTGELFF.

The chain combines TRBV14 with TRBJ2-7, with TRBD2 identical over 7 bases. V gave up 0 bases and J gave up 2 bases; unmatched junction bases: 4. Germline loops: CDR1 SGHDN, CDR2 FVKESK. The CDR3 consists of 15 residues. The CDR3 region has the DNA TGTGCCAGCAGCCAAGAGGCGGGGGATGCCTACGAGCAGTACTTC. It specifies CASSQEAGDAYEQYF.

This chain links TRBV9 with TRBJ1-3; 7 nucleotides align to TRBD1. This CDR3 has 16 residues. Germline CDR1 is SGDLS and CDR2 is YYNGEE. Trimming cost V 5 bases and J 3 bases; bases outside gene matches: 11. For the CDR3, the DNA is TGTGCCAGCAGTGCCTCCCCGGGACAGATTGGAAACACCATATATTTT. Encoded protein: CASSASPGQIGNTIYF.

The rearrangement joins TRBV6-5 to TRBJ1-2; D may be TRBD1 (6 bases). This CDR3 has 15 amino acids. Germline V gene sequence: CDR1 MNHEY, CDR2 SVGAGI. V was shortened by 4 bases and J by 8 bases, with 20 bases between the two germline ends. The CDR3 DNA follows: TGTGCCAGCAGTTCCGAACCTACAGGGACGGGGGGCTACACCTTC. It codes for CASSSEPTGTGGYTF.

The CDR3 DNA reads as TGTGCCAGCAGGAAGAACAGGGAAGCAAGGAACACCATATATTTT. Translating gives CASRKNREARNTIYF. This rearrangement joins TRBV2 to TRBJ1-3; tentative D call: TRBD1 (6 bases). Germline CDR1 and CDR2: SNHLY and FYNNEI. This CDR3 has 15 residues. Trimming shortened V by 6 bases and J by 7 bases, and 19 bases separated the two germline ends. The whole variable domain, filled in from reference TRBV2 and TRBJ1-3, reads EPEVTQTPSHQVTQMGQEVILRCVPISNHLYFYWYRQILGQKVEFLVSFYNNEISEKSEIFDDQFSVERPDGSNFTLKIRSTKLEDSAMYFCASRKNREARNTIYFGEGSWLTVV.

The CDR3 reads CAWSVGSHTDTQYF. In DNA form, the CDR3 reads TGTGCCTGGAGTGTCGGGTCCCACACAGATACGCAGTATTTT. The chain has TRBV30 and TRBJ2-3, with D unclear. V was clipped by 0 bases and J by 2 bases, with 9 bases between them. The CDR3 runs 14 residues. Germline-derived CDR1 and CDR2 are GTSNPN and SVGIG (reference sequence).

The CDR3 here is CASSGGRARYF. The CDR3, as DNA: TGTGCCAGCAGCGGAGGACGGGCCCGATACTTC. The chain uses TRBV6-5 and TRBJ2-7, with a weak D call TRBD2 (5 bases). Germline assignment: CDR1 MNHEY and CDR2 SVGAGI. The CDR3 runs to 11 residues. The V end was cut by 6 bases, the J end by 13 bases, with 16 bases between.

The chain uses TRBV6-5 and TRBJ1-4; D is perhaps TRBD1 (6 bases). Germline-derived CDR1 and CDR2 are MNHEY and SVGAGI. The CDR3 is made up of 14 amino acids. V was trimmed by 4 bases and J by 4 bases, leaving 10 bases between them. CDR3 DNA sequence: TGTGCCAGCAGTTCCGGACAGTTTAATGAAAAACTGTTTTTT. Translation: CASSSGQFNEKLFF.

V usage is TRBV19 and J usage is TRBJ1-2; 11 positions agree with TRBD1. The trim removed 3 bases at V and 5 bases at J, leaving 5 bases unmatched. The CDR3 extends over 15 amino acids. Germline CDR1 is LNHDA and CDR2 is SQIVND (reference sequence). The chain's CDR3 is CASSIRDRGSYGYTF. DNA of the CDR3: TGTGCCAGTAGTATCCGGGACAGGGGGTCGTATGGCTACACCTTC.